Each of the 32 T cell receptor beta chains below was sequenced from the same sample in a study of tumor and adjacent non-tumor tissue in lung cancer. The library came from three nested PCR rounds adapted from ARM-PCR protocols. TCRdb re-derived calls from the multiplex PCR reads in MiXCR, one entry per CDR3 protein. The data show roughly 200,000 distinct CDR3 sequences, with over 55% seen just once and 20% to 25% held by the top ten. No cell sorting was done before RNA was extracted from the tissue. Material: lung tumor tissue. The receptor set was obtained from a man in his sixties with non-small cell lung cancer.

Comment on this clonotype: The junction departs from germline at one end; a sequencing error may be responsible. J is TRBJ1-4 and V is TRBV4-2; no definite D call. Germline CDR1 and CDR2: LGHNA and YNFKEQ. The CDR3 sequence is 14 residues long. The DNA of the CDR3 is TGTGCCAGCAGCCAAATCACCTTGGGAGTGAAACTGTTCTTT. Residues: CASSQITLGVKLFF.

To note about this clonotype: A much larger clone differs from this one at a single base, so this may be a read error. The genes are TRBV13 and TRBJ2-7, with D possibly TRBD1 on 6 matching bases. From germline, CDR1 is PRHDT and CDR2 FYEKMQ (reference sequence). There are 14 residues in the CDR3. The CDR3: CASSSRQVSYEQCF. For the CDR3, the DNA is TGTGCCAGCAGCTCAAGACAGGTCTCCTACGAGCAGTGCTTC.

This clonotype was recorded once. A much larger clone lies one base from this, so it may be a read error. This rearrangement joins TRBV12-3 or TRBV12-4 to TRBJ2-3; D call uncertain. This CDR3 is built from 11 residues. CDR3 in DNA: TGTGCCGGCAGTCCGTATGATACGCAGTATTTT. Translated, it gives CAGSPYDTQYF.

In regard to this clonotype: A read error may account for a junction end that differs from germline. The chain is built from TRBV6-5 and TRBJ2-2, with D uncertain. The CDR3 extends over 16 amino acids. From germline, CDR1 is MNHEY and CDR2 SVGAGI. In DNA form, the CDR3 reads TGTGCCAGCAGTTATCTGGAGAAATCGAACACCTGGGAGCTGTTTTTT. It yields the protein CASSYLEKSNTWELFF.

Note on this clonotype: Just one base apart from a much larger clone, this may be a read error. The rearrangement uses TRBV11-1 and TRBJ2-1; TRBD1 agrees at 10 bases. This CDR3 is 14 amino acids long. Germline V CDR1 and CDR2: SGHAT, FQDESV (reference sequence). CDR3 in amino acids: CANSPWTGGNEQFF. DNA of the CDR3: TGTGCCAACAGCCCCTGGACAGGGGGGAATGAGCAGTTCTTC. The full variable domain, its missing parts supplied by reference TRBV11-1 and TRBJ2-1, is EAEVAQSPRYKITEKSQAVAFWCDPISGHATLYWYRQILGQGPELLVQFQDESVVDDSQLPKDRFSAERLKGVDSTLKIQPAELGDSAMYLCANSPWTGGNEQFFGPGTRLTVL.

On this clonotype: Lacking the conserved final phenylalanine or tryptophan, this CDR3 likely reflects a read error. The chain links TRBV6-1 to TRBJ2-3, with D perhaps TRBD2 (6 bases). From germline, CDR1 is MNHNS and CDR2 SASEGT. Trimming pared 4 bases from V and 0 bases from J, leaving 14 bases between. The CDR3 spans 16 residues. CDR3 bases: TGTGCCAGCAGTGCCGCACTAGCCTCTAGCACAGATACGCAGTATTTA. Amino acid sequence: CASSAALASSTDTQYL.

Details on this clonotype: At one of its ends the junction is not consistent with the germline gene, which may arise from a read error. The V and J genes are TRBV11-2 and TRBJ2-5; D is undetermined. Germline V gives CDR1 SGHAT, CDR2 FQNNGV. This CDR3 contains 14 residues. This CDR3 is CAISLGRQQETQYF. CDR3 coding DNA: TGTGCCATCAGCTTAGGTCGGCAGCAAGAGACCCAGTACTTC.

CDR3 region: CNTSKRGTGATEAFF. The CDR3 DNA reads as TGCAACACCTCTAAGCGAGGAACAGGGGCCACTGAAGCTTTCTTT. V and J are TRBV29-1 and TRBJ1-1; 7 bases are a match to TRBD1. The CDR3 spans 15 residues. The V gene's germline CDR1 is SQVTM and CDR2 ANQGSEA.

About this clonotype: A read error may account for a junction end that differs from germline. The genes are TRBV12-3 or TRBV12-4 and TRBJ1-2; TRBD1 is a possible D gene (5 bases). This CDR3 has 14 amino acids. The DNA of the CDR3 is TGTGCCGGCATGGGGCGGCCAAGGGTTGACGGCTACACTTTC. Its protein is CAGMGRPRVDGYTF.

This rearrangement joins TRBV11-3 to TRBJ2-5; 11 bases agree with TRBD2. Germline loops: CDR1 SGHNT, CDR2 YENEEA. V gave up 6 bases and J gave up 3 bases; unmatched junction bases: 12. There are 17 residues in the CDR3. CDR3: CASRIVTSGIREETQYF. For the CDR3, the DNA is TGTGCCAGCAGAATCGTGACTAGCGGGATTCGGGAAGAGACCCAGTACTTC. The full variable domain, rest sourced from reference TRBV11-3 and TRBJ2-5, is EAGVVQSPRYKIIEKKQPVAFWCNPISGHNTLYWYLQNLGQGPELLIRYENEEAVDDSQLPKDRFSAERLKGVDSTLKIQPAELGDSAVYLCASRIVTSGIREETQYFGPGTRLLVL.

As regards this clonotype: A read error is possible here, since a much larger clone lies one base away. CDR3 loop: CASSFSQGLTEALF. CDR3 DNA: TGTGCCAGCAGCTTTAGTCAGGGCCTCACTGAAGCTTTATTT. This chain joins TRBV5-5 and TRBJ1-1; possible D gene TRBD1, 5 bases. Germline V CDR1 and CDR2: SGHKS, YYEKEE (reference sequence). CDR3 length: 14 residues.

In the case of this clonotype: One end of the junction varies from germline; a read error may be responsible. CDR3 DNA: TGTGCCAGCAACACCTACCAGGGACCCAGGCAGCCGCAGCATTTT. It encodes CASNTYQGPRQPQHF. This chain joins TRBV5-6 and TRBJ1-5; the D gene is possibly TRBD1 (5 bases). The CDR3 has 15 amino acids. Per the germline V gene, CDR1 is SGHDT and CDR2 is YYEEEE.

CDR3 amino acids: CASSSSRLSGANVLTF. In DNA, the CDR3 is TGTGCCAGTAGTTCTAGCAGGCTATCTGGGGCCAACGTCCTGACTTTC. The rearrangement links TRBV11-2 to TRBJ2-6, with a weak D call TRBD2 (5 bases). The CDR3 runs 16 residues. Trimming shortened V by 9 bases and J by 1 base, and 16 bases separated the two germline ends. Looked up from germline, CDR1 is SGHAT and CDR2 is FQNNGV.

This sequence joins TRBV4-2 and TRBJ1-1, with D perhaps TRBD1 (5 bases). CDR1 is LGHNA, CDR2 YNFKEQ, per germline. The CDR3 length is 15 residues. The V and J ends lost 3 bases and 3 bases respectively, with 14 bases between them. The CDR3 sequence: CASSQIGTWDTEAFF. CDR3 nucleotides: TGTGCCAGCAGCCAGATCGGGACTTGGGACACTGAAGCTTTCTTT.

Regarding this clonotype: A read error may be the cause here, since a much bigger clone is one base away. CDR3 DNA sequence: TGCGCCAGCAAAATACAAGAAATCTCAGATACGCAGTATTTT. It specifies CASKIQEISDTQYF. The genes are TRBV10-2 and TRBJ2-3; no firm D call. Germline loops: CDR1 WSHSY, CDR2 SAAADI. CDR3 length equals 14 residues. V dropped 7 bases and J dropped 4 bases, with 15 bases sitting between them.

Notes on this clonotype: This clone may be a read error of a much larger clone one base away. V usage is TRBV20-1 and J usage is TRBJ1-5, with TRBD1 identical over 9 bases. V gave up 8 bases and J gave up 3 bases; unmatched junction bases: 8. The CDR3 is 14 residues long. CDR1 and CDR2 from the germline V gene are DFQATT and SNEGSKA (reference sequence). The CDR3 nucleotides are TGCAGTACAAAGACAGGGGGTCTCAATCAGCCCCAGCATTTT. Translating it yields CSTKTGGLNQPQHF.

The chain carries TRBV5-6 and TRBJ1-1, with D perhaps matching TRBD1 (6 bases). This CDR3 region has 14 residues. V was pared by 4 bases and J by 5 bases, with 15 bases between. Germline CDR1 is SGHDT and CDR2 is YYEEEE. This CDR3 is CASSPRAGVTEAFF. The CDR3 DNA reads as TGTGCCAGCAGCCCTCGGGCAGGGGTGACTGAAGCTTTCTTT.

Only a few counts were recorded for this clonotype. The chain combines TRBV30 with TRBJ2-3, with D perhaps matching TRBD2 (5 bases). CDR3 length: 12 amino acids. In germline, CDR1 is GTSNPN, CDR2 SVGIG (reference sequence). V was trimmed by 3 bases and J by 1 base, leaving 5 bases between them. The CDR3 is CAWSGGTDTQYF. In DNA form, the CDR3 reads TGTGCCTGGAGCGGGGGCACAGATACGCAGTATTTT.

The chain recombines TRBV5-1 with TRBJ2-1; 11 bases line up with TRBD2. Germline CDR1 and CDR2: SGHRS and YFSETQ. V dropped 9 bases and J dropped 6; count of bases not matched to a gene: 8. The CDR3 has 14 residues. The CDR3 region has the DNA TGCGCCAACAGAGATACTAGCGGGAGCAATGAGCAGTTCTTC. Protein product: CANRDTSGSNEQFF.

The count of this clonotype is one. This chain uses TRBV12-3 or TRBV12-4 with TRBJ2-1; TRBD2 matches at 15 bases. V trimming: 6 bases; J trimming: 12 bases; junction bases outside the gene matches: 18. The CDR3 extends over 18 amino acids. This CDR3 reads CASSPRSGLAGGGGMQFF. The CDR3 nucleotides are TGTGCCAGCAGCCCTCGGAGCGGACTAGCGGGAGGGGGGGGGATGCAGTTCTTC.

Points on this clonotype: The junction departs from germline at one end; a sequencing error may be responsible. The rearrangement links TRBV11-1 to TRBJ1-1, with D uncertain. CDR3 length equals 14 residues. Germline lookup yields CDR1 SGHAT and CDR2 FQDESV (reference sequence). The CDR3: CASTTNVGNTEASF. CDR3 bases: TGTGCCAGCACTACAAACGTGGGGAACACTGAAGCTTCCTTT.

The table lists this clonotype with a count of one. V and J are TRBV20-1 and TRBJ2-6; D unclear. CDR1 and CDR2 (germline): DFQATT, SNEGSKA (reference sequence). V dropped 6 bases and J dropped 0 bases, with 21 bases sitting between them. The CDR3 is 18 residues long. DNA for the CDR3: TGCAGTGCCAAACCCCTAATAGGTAAAATCTCTGGGGCCAACGTCCTGACTTTC. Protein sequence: CSAKPLIGKISGANVLTF.

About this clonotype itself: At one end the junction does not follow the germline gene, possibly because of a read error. The CDR3 protein is CSVFLAGGGFYERYF. The CDR3 nucleotides read TGCAGTGTTTTTCTAGCGGGGGGCGGGTTCTACGAGCGGTACTTC. The genes are TRBV20-1 and TRBJ2-7, with 11 bases lining up with TRBD2. CDR1 is DFQATT and CDR2 is SNEGSKA in the germline V gene (reference sequence). There are 15 residues in the CDR3.

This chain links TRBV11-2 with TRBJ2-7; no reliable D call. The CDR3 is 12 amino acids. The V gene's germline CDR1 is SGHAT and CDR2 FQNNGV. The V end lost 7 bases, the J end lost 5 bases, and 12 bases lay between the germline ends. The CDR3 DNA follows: TGTGCCAGCAACCCACAGCCCAACGAGCAGTACTTC. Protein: CASNPQPNEQYF.

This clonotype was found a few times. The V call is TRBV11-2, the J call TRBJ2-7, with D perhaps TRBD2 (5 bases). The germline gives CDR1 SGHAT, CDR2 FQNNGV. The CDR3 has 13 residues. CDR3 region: CSSSFTPIYEQYF. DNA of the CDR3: TGTTCTAGCAGCTTTACACCTATCTACGAGCAGTACTTC.

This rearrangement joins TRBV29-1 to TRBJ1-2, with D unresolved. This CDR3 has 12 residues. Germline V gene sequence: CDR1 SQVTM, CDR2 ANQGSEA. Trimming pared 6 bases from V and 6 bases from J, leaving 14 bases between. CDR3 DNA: TGCAGCGTGACAAGTACATGGGATGGCTACACCTTC. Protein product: CSVTSTWDGYTF.

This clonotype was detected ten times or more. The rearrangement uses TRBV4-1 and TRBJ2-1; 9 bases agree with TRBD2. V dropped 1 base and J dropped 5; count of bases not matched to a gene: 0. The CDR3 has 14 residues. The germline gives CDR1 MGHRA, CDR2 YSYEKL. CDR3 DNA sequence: TGCGCCAGCAGCCAAGGACTAGCGGACAATGAGCAGTTCTTC. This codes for CASSQGLADNEQFF.

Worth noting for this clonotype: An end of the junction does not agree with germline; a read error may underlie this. The CDR3 region is CASSFTGTSGSPGTDTQYF. In DNA form, the CDR3 reads TGCGCCAGTAGCTTCACTGGGACTAGCGGGAGTCCCGGCACAGATACGCAGTATTTT. The chain carries TRBV5-1 and TRBJ2-3; 14 nucleotides align to TRBD2. The CDR3 has 19 residues. Looked up from germline, CDR1 is SGHRS and CDR2 is YFSETQ.

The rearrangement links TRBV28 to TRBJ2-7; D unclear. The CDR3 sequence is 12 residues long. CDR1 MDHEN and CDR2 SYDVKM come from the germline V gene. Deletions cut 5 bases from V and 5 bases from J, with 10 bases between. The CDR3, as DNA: TGTGCCAGCAGTCTGGTCCGGGACGAGCAGTACTTC. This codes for CASSLVRDEQYF.

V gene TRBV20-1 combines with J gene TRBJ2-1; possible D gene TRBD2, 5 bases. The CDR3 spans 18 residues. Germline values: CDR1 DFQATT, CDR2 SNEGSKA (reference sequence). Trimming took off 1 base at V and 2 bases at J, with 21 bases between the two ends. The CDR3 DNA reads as TGCAGTGCTAGAGTTCCCCGCCATAGCGTGAGGGCCTACAATGAGCAGTTCTTC. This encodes CSARVPRHSVRAYNEQFF.

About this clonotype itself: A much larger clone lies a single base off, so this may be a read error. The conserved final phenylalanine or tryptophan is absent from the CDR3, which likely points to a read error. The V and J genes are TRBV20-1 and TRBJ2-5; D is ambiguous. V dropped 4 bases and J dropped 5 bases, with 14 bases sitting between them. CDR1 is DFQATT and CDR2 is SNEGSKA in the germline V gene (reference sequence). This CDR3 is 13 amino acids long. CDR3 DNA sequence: TGCAGTGCTAAGGAACAGTGGTTGGAGACCCAGTACTTA. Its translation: CSAKEQWLETQYL.

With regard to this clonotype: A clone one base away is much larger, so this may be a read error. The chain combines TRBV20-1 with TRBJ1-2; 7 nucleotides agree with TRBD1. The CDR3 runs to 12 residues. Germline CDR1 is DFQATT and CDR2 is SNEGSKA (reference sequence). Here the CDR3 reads CNARDREKGYTF. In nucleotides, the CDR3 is TGCAATGCTAGAGACAGGGAAAAAGGCTACACCTTC.